This is a list of T cell receptor beta chains from one sample in a study of early T cells in non-severe SARS-CoV-2 infection. TCRdb processed the 5' RACE reads anew with MiXCR; each CDR3 protein has one entry. The table records about 73,000 distinct CDR3 sequences, roughly 13% of them present only once. Sequenced input: whole blood. The receptors shown here come from an adult who was a healthcare worker with PCR-confirmed SARS-CoV-2 infection or an uninfected control (not recorded which). Both conserved end residues are part of each CDR3. D genes are given only for firm matches. The listing skips clone size in some rows; elsewhere it reads once, few, many or a size class.

V gene	D gene	J gene	clone size	CDR3 DNA	CDR3 protein
TRBV18	.	TRBJ1-4	.	TGTGCCAGCTCACCACTAGGCCAGCCTAATGAAAAACTGTTTTTT	CASSPLGQPNEKLFF
TRBV7-9	.	TRBJ1-5	.	TGTGCCAGCTCACCGGCAGGTAATCAGCCCCAGCATTTT	CASSPAGNQPQHF
TRBV20-1	.	TRBJ2-7	.	TGCAGTGCTCATCAGGGGCTAGTCAACGAGCAGTACTTC	CSAHQGLVNEQYF
TRBV6-5	.	TRBJ2-2	.	TGTGCCAGCCTAACTCGCGCAACTACAGGGAATACCGGGGAGCTGTTTTTT	CASLTRATTGNTGELFF
TRBV5-1	.	TRBJ1-1	.	TGCGCCAGCAGCTTGACAGGGCTGAACACTGAAGCTTTCTTT	CASSLTGLNTEAFF
TRBV3-1	TRBD1	TRBJ2-7	few	TGTGCCAGCAGCCGACAGGGCAGCTCCTACGAGCAGTACTTC	CASSRQGSSYEQYF
TRBV7-9	TRBD1	TRBJ1-2	.	TGTGCCAGCAGCAAGGGACAGGCACTCTATGGCTACACCTTC	CASSKGQALYGYTF
TRBV11-2	TRBD1	TRBJ2-4	medium-sized	TGTGCCAGCAGCTGGGACAGGGATACACTAGCCAAAAACATTCAGTACTTC	CASSWDRDTLAKNIQYF
TRBV20-1	.	TRBJ2-3	.	TGCAGTGCTAGAGAGCGCCCCAGCACAGATACGCAGTATTTT	CSARERPSTDTQYF
TRBV19	TRBD1	TRBJ2-3	few	TGTGCCACTAGGACAGGGGGGGATACGCAGTATTTT	CATRTGGDTQYF
TRBV6-5	.	TRBJ2-4	few	TGTGCCAGCAGTTACTCTGGGCAGATCAACATTCAGTACTTC	CASSYSGQINIQYF
TRBV7-2	.	TRBJ2-7	few	TGTGCCAGCAGCTTAGATTCGGCGGGCGCCTACGAGCAGTACTTC	CASSLDSAGAYEQYF
TRBV29-1	TRBD1	TRBJ2-7	few	TGCAGCGTGACCGGGCGGACAGGGGCCTACGAGCAGTACTTC	CSVTGRTGAYEQYF
TRBV3-1	TRBD2	TRBJ2-5	many	TGTGCCAGCAGCCAGGGGGGACTAGCGGGGCGCAGCCAAGAGACCCAGTACTTC	CASSQGGLAGRSQETQYF
TRBV28	.	TRBJ2-1	.	TGTGCCAGCCAAGGTGGACGGGGGGCCAATGAGCAGTTCTTC	CASQGGRGANEQFF
TRBV6-5	.	TRBJ1-2	many	TGTGCCAGCAGTTACATCGATGGCGCGATAAATGGCTACACCTTC	CASSYIDGAINGYTF
TRBV12-3/TRBV12-4	.	TRBJ2-7	.	TGTGCCAGCAGCCTAAGGGGTTACGAGCAGTACTTC	CASSLRGYEQYF
TRBV6-4	.	TRBJ1-1	.	TGTGCCAGCAGCCTCGAAGGGGGGAAGGGGAGAGCTTTCTTT	CASSLEGGKGRAFF
TRBV15	.	TRBJ1-1	many	TGTGCCACCAGTACCCGACAGGCGCTCGCTGAAGCTTTCTTT	CATSTRQALAEAFF
TRBV6-1	.	TRBJ2-7	.	TGTGCCAGCAGTATCGACGGGGGAAGGGGCTACGAGCAGTACTTC	CASSIDGGRGYEQYF
TRBV28	.	TRBJ1-3	.	TGTGCCAGCAGTTTAAAGGGCCAGCCGAGGAACACCATATATTTT	CASSLKGQPRNTIYF
TRBV11-2	TRBD2	TRBJ2-2	.	TGTGCCAGCAGCCCCGGACTAGCGGGGGGGCTTGGCACCGGGGAGCTGTTTTTT	CASSPGLAGGLGTGELFF
TRBV6-2/TRBV6-3	TRBD2	TRBJ2-1	.	TGTGCCAGCAGCCAGGATATAGCGGGGGGCCCTTACAATGAGCAGTTCTTC	CASSQDIAGGPYNEQFF
TRBV5-6	.	TRBJ1-6	.	TGTGCCAGCAGCTTGGCCGAACAGATCCGGGCCTTACCCCTCCACTTT	CASSLAEQIRALPLHF
TRBV18	TRBD1	TRBJ1-1	.	TGTGCCAGCTCACCCAGGGGGATTAACACTGAAGCTTTCTTT	CASSPRGINTEAFF
TRBV29-1	TRBD1	TRBJ1-2	.	TGCAGCGTTGATCCCAGACAGGGAAGCGGCTACACCTTC	CSVDPRQGSGYTF
TRBV2	.	TRBJ1-5	few	TGTGCCAGCAGTGAATTTAAGGGTGCGAGCAATCAGCCCCAGCATTTT	CASSEFKGASNQPQHF
TRBV5-1	TRBD1	TRBJ2-7	few	TGCGCCAGCAGCCCCACGGGACAGGGGGACGAGCAGTACTTC	CASSPTGQGDEQYF
TRBV29-1	.	TRBJ1-1	few	TGCAGCGTTGAAGTGCTAGGCGAAGCTTTCTTT	CSVEVLGEAFF
TRBV11-2	TRBD1	TRBJ1-6	many	TGTGCCAGCAGCAACAACAGGGGCAGGAATTCACCCCTCCACTTT	CASSNNRGRNSPLHF
TRBV6-2/TRBV6-3	TRBD1	TRBJ2-7	few	TGTGCCAGCAGCGACAGGGGGGAGCAGTACTTC	CASSDRGEQYF
TRBV30	.	TRBJ1-1	.	TGTGCCTGGAGTGCGGACAGCATGAACACTGAAGCTTTCTTT	CAWSADSMNTEAFF
TRBV6-1	.	TRBJ2-2	few	TGTGCCAGCAGTACCCGGGAGCGTAACACCGGGGAGCTGTTTTTT	CASSTRERNTGELFF
TRBV19	TRBD2	TRBJ2-1	.	TGTGCCAGTAGTATAGATCTTTCTAGCGGGGGGGCCGGTGAGCAGTTCTTC	CASSIDLSSGGAGEQFF
TRBV11-3	.	TRBJ2-5	many	TGTGCCAGCAGCTTGAGGGGGAGTGGGCACCAAGAGACCCAGTACTTC	CASSLRGSGHQETQYF
TRBV18	.	TRBJ2-6	few	TGTGCCAGCACGCGAAAACAGGGTACTGGGGCCAACGTCCTGACTTTC	CASTRKQGTGANVLTF
TRBV19	TRBD1	TRBJ2-1	few	TGTGCCAGTAGTACGGGACAGAGCTCCTACAATGAGCAGTTCTTC	CASSTGQSSYNEQFF